This is a list of T cell receptor beta chains from one sample in a study of control samples from healthy donors and cancer patients. Some clones are missing from TCRdb's copy, which holds only in-frame ones; the method was immunoSEQ multiplex PCR. The sample has some 110,000 clones; more than 70% are singletons. The sample comprised blood. The receptors were sampled from a woman aged 70-85 years in good health. Both conserved end residues are part of each CDR3. The D gene is left open where the match is weak. A clone size is listed for some rows: how often the clone was seen (once, few, many), or a class if it is expanded.

d_call | j_call | v_call | clone_size | cdr3_aa | cdr3_nt
. | TRBJ1-2 | TRBV24-1 | . | CATSEDDRPYGYTF | TGTGCCACCAGTGAAGACGACAGGCCCTATGGCTACACCTTC
. | TRBJ2-5 | TRBV6-5 | . | CASSYLGLQETQYF | TGTGCCAGCAGTTACTTGGGACTGCAAGAGACCCAGTACTTC
TRBD2 | TRBJ2-2 | TRBV10-3 | . | CATSLGLAGVWGGELFF | TGTGCCACCTCCCTGGGACTAGCGGGGGTCTGGGGCGGGGAGCTGTTTTTT
. | TRBJ1-2 | TRBV24-1 | . | CATSDTKRTEANYGYTF | TGTGCCACCAGTGATACAAAACGGACAGAAGCTAACTATGGCTACACCTTC
. | TRBJ2-1 | TRBV27 | . | CASSSVYSGVYNEQFF | TGTGCCAGCAGTTCGGTTTATAGTGGAGTTTACAATGAGCAGTTCTTC
TRBD1 | TRBJ1-6 | TRBV5-4 | . | CASSQGARYNSPLHF | TGTGCCAGCAGCCAGGGGGCCCGCTATAATTCACCCCTCCACTTT
. | TRBJ2-2 | TRBV2 | . | CASTYRGTGNTGELFF | TGTGCCAGCACTTACCGGGGGACTGGGAACACCGGGGAGCTGTTTTTT
TRBD1 | TRBJ1-1 | TRBV6-2/TRBV6-3 | . | CASSTHRGAATEAFF | TGTGCCAGCAGTACGCACAGGGGGGCTGCCACTGAAGCTTTCTTT
. | TRBJ1-2 | TRBV21-1 | . | CASSKNRCGYTF | TGTGCCAGCAGCAAAAACAGGTGTGGCTACACCTTC
. | TRBJ1-2 | TRBV6-2/TRBV6-3 | . | CASSPWGEDLYGYTF | TGTGCCAGCAGCCCGTGGGGGGAGGATCTCTATGGCTACACCTTC
. | TRBJ1-1 | TRBV9 | . | CASNSLTGGNTEAFF | TGTGCCAGCAACTCACTGACAGGCGGGAACACTGAAGCTTTCTTT
. | TRBJ1-5 | TRBV6-6 | . | CASGGSGQPQHF | TGTGCCAGCGGAGGGTCGGGTCAGCCCCAGCATTTT
. | TRBJ2-5 | TRBV13 | . | CASSRTHGARETQYF | TGTGCCAGCAGCCGGACCCACGGGGCGAGAGAGACCCAGTACTTC
TRBD2 | TRBJ2-5 | TRBV5-1 | . | CASSSQRGPGETQYF | TGCGCCAGCAGCTCCCAGCGGGGGCCAGGGGAGACCCAGTACTTC
. | TRBJ2-7 | TRBV7-9 | . | CASSLVQKKEGQYF | TGTGCCAGCAGCTTAGTTCAGAAGAAAGAAGGCCAGTACTTC
. | TRBJ2-1 | TRBV4-3 | . | CASSQDRLGLNEQFF | TGCGCCAGCAGCCAAGACAGACTAGGTCTCAATGAGCAGTTCTTC
TRBD2 | TRBJ2-3 | TRBV7-3 | few | CASSLGGGRTDTQYF | TGTGCCAGCAGCTTAGGCGGGGGGCGCACAGATACGCAGTATTTT
. | TRBJ1-2 | TRBV18 | . | CASSPPSLRGYGYTF | TGTGCCAGCTCACCACCGAGCCTCAGGGGCTATGGCTACACCTTC
. | TRBJ2-1 | TRBV4-3 | . | CASSPILGEPSGEQFF | TGCGCCAGCAGCCCGATCTTGGGCGAGCCTTCAGGTGAGCAGTTCTTC
. | TRBJ1-4 | TRBV12-3/TRBV12-4 | . | CASSLYPNEKLFF | TGTGCCAGCAGTTTATACCCCAATGAAAAACTGTTTTTT
TRBD2 | TRBJ2-1 | TRBV2 | . | CASTGLAGGGFF | TGTGCCAGCACCGGACTAGCGGGGGGAGGGTTCTTC
. | TRBJ1-2 | TRBV6-5 | . | CASSYPPPGVYGYTF | TGTGCCAGCAGTTACCCCCCCCCAGGGGTCTATGGCTACACCTTC
. | TRBJ2-3 | TRBV11-2 | . | CASSLGFTDTQYF | TGTGCCAGCAGCTTGGGCTTCACAGATACGCAGTATTTT
. | TRBJ1-1 | TRBV5-1 | once | CASSFGGAMNTEAFF | TGCGCCAGCAGCTTCGGGGGGGCAATGAACACTGAAGCTTTCTTT
. | TRBJ1-2 | TRBV4-1 | . | CASSQDPQGNYGYTF | TGCGCCAGCAGCCAAGATCCTCAGGGGAACTATGGCTACACCTTC
. | TRBJ2-5 | TRBV5-1 | once | CASSLEGRETQYF | TGCGCCAGCAGCTTGGAAGGTCGGGAGACCCAGTACTTC
. | TRBJ1-2 | TRBV5-1 | . | CASSLDGRANYGYTF | TGCGCCAGCAGCTTGGATGGCAGGGCAAACTATGGTTACACCTTC